This passage covers 7 T cell receptor beta chains from one sample sequenced in a study of blood T cell repertoires in COVID-19. Measured with immunoSEQ multiplex PCR; TCRdb has only the in-frame clones, and not every one. The sample has some 200,000 clones, approximately 84% seen once. The sequenced material came from peripheral blood. These receptors all come from a woman aged 25 to 39 who had recovered from COVID-19.

V usage is TRBV18 and J usage is TRBJ1-1; TRBD1 aligns across 9 bases. The germline CDR1 and CDR2 sequences are KGHSH and LQKENI. V dropped 3 bases and J dropped 5; count of bases not matched to a gene: 7. This CDR3 has 15 residues. The CDR3 protein is CASSPRGQGVTEAFF. As DNA, the CDR3 is TGTGCCAGCTCACCTCGGGGACAGGGAGTAACTGAAGCTTTCTTT.

The rearrangement uses TRBV25-1 and TRBJ2-2; 7 bases map to TRBD2. The CDR3 extends over 14 amino acids. CDR1 and CDR2 (germline): MGHDK, SYGVNS. V lost 6 bases to trimming and J lost 4 bases; unmatched junction nucleotides: 5. This CDR3 reads CASRGGSGTGELFF. The CDR3 region has the DNA TGTGCCAGCAGGGGAGGGAGTGGCACCGGGGAGCTGTTTTTT.

The V and J genes are TRBV9 and TRBJ2-2; TRBD1 might be the D (5 bases). This CDR3 comprises 14 residues. CDR1 and CDR2 from the germline V gene are SGDLS and YYNGEE. Trimming stripped 3 bases from V and 4 bases from J, with 10 bases between. Written as DNA, the CDR3 is TGTGCCAGCAGCGCCTCAGGGTTCACCGGGGAGCTGTTTTTT. Translation: CASSASGFTGELFF.

This clone showed up just once. V gene TRBV6-5 combines with J gene TRBJ2-5; TRBD1 matches 8 bases. The CDR3 runs 15 residues. The V and J ends lost 2 bases and 6 bases, in that order; junction bases with no gene match: 8. Germline V lookup: CDR1 MNHEY, CDR2 SVGAGI. The DNA for the CDR3 is TGTGCCAGCAGTTACGAGGCAGGGGGCGGGAAGACCCAGTACTTC. The encoded protein is CASSYEAGGGKTQYF.

There are a few counts of this clone. The chain uses TRBV5-1 and TRBJ1-4, with 10 bases fitting TRBD1. The V gene end was trimmed by 4 bases and the J gene end by 4 bases; junction bases not matched to a gene: 7. The V gene's germline CDR1 is SGHRS and CDR2 YFSETQ. The CDR3 loop spans 16 amino acids. The chain's CDR3 is CASSAGTGVDNEKLFF. The CDR3 region has the DNA TGCGCCAGCAGCGCCGGGACAGGGGTTGATAATGAAAAACTGTTTTTT.

The V call is TRBV14, the J call TRBJ1-4; no definite D call. Between the trimmed V and J ends, which lost 3 bases and 4 bases, there was a span of 6 bases. This CDR3 has 13 amino acids. Germline V gene sequence: CDR1 SGHDN, CDR2 FVKESK. The CDR3 nucleotides read TGTGCCAGCAGCCAGCACAGTAATGAAAAACTGTTTTTT. It yields the protein CASSQHSNEKLFF.

The chain couples TRBV6-5 to TRBJ1-1; no definite D call. Trimming shortened V by 0 bases and J by 6 bases, and 11 bases separated the two germline ends. The CDR3 has 14 residues. Germline values: CDR1 MNHEY, CDR2 SVGAGI. CDR3 loop: CASSYSADLAEAFF. The CDR3 DNA reads as TGTGCCAGCAGTTACTCTGCCGACCTAGCTGAAGCTTTCTTT.